The 12 T cell receptor beta chains given below trace back to one sample, sequenced in a study of tumor and adjacent non-tumor tissue in lung cancer. The library came from three nested PCR rounds adapted from ARM-PCR protocols. TCRdb recomputed calls from the multiplex PCR reads with MiXCR, one row per CDR3 protein. The sample has 90,000 to 100,000 distinct CDR3 sequences, 80% seen once. The template was RNA from unsorted bulk tissue. More than 3 cm separated this lung sample from the edge of the tumor. What was sequenced was distant non-tumor lung tissue. These receptors all stem from a man aged 60-69 years with small cell lung cancer.

Concerning this clonotype: One junction end disagrees with the germline gene, perhaps due to a read error. The chain joins TRBV11-2 to TRBJ2-1; D may match TRBD1 or TRBD2 (5 bases each). The germline V gene encodes CDR1 SGHAT and CDR2 FQNNGV. The length of the CDR3 is 14 residues. The CDR3 protein is CTSQERQGDNEQSF. The CDR3, as DNA: TGTACCAGCCAGGAGCGGCAGGGCGACAATGAGCAATCCTTC.

Points on this clonotype: Since no conserved phenylalanine or tryptophan closes the CDR3, a read error is the likely cause. V usage is TRBV29-1 and J usage is TRBJ2-5; D might be TRBD2 (7 bases). CDR1 is SQVTM and CDR2 is ANQGSEA in the germline V gene. The length of the CDR3 is 14 residues. V was cut by 8 bases and J by 5 bases, with 21 bases left in between. This CDR3 is CSIGGAHPRETQYI. The DNA for the CDR3 is TGCAGCATTGGGGGGGCCCACCCCCGGGAGACCCAGTACATC.

As regards this clonotype: The junction departs from germline at one end; a sequencing error may be responsible. The chain employs TRBV6-5 and TRBJ2-2; D gene ambiguous. Germline V gene sequence: CDR1 MNHEY, CDR2 SVGAGI. This CDR3 is built from 18 residues. CDR3 residues: CASSYNARLSERTGELFF. DNA for the CDR3: TGTGCCAGCAGTTATAACGCTAGGTTGTCGGAGCGAACCGGAGAGCTGTTTTTT.

As regards this clonotype: A read error may produce the germline difference seen at one junction end. V is TRBV11-2 and J is TRBJ1-4; no firm D call. There are 15 residues in the CDR3. Germline lookup yields CDR1 SGHAT and CDR2 FQNNGV. CDR3 DNA sequence: TGTGCCAGCATCCAGTTTGATGGGATGAGTGAAAAACTGTTATTT. It codes for CASIQFDGMSEKLLF.

Note on this clonotype: This may come from a read error, since a much larger clone is one base off. This chain joins TRBV20-1 and TRBJ2-1; D remains ambiguous. Deletions cut 1 base from V and 9 bases from J, with 13 bases between. CDR1 and CDR2 (germline): DFQATT, SNEGSKA (reference sequence). The CDR3 extends over 13 amino acids. Here the CDR3 DNA reads TGCAGTGCTAGAGCAGGCGTGCACATTGAGCAGTTCTTC. Translation: CSARAGVHIEQFF.

This clonotype was counted only a few times. The CDR3 loop is CATSGGLVPNEQFF. The CDR3 region has the DNA TGTGCCACCAGTGGGGGACTAGTCCCCAATGAGCAGTTCTTC. The chain is built from TRBV24-1 and TRBJ2-1; 8 bases fit TRBD2. CDR1 KGHDR and CDR2 SFDVKD come from the germline V gene. J gave up 6 bases and V 5 bases, and 5 bases lay outside the gene matches. The CDR3 is 14 amino acids.

Concerning this clonotype: This clone may be a read error of a much larger clone one base away. The rearrangement links TRBV20-1 to TRBJ2-3, with D possibly matching TRBD1 (6 bases). The CDR3 totals 13 residues. Germline-derived CDR1 and CDR2 are DFQATT and SNEGSKA (reference sequence). The CDR3 reads CSALGPGEDRQYF. Here the CDR3 DNA reads TGCAGTGCCCTTGGTCCAGGGGAAGATAGGCAGTATTTT.

The chain employs TRBV11-2 and TRBJ1-1, with D unresolved. From germline, CDR1 is SGHAT and CDR2 FQNNGV. V was trimmed by 7 bases and J by 2 bases, leaving 20 bases between them. The CDR3 contains 16 residues. CDR3 DNA: TGTGCCAGCAACACATACCCTATGGCAAGTAACACTGAAGCTTTCTTT. It translates to CASNTYPMASNTEAFF.

In regard to this clonotype: With a much larger clone just one base away, this may be a read error. This chain uses TRBV28 with TRBJ2-3; 8 bases map to TRBD2. This CDR3 is 12 amino acids long. Germline V gene lookup returns CDR1 MDHEN and CDR2 SYDVKM. The DNA of the CDR3 is TGTGCCAGCAGTCCCACTAGCGGTACGCTGTATTTT. Translating it yields CASSPTSGTLYF.

A note on this clonotype: With a much larger clone just one base away, this may be a read error. Here the CDR3 omits its conserved ending phenylalanine or tryptophan, so a read error is the likely source. The gene calls are TRBV6-6 and TRBJ1-1, with D perhaps TRBD1 (5 bases). The germline V gene has CDR1 MNHNY and CDR2 SVGAGI (reference sequence). Between the trimmed V and J ends, which lost 4 bases and 7 bases, there was a span of 13 bases. This CDR3 is 13 amino acids long. This CDR3 reads CASSSPDSFEAFS. The CDR3 DNA is TGTGCCAGCAGTTCCCCCGACAGCTTTGAAGCTTTCTCT.

As to this clonotype: This may be a read error: a much more frequent sequence differs by one nucleotide. V is TRBV4-2 and J is TRBJ1-1; no clear D. Germline assignment: CDR1 LGHNA and CDR2 YNFKEQ. This CDR3 has 13 amino acids. This CDR3 is CASRGLMNTGAFF. The CDR3 region has the DNA TGTGCCAGTCGGGGTCTGATGAACACTGGAGCTTTCTTT.

Of note for this clonotype: With a much larger clone just one base away, this may be a read error. The rearrangement links TRBV20-1 to TRBJ2-5; 12 nucleotides line up with TRBD1. The CDR3 is 17 residues long. With V trimmed by 6 bases and J by 5 bases, 16 bases remained unmatched. The germline gives CDR1 DFQATT, CDR2 SNEGSKA (reference sequence). Written as DNA, the CDR3 is TGCAGTGCAGGGGCTCGGGACAGGGGGCTTCTGTTGGAGACCCAGTACTTC. Translation gives CSAGARDRGLLLETQYF.